This TCR beta chain came from a study of T cell repertoires in cytomegalovirus infection. Overall study context: It can be stated that public TCR beta signatures indicated CMV infection as well as a matching HLA type.

TCRdb recomputed calls from the reads with MiXCR, one row per CDR3 protein. The sample records around 39,000 distinct CDR3 sequences, 40% to 65% being singletons. Germline loops: CDR1 LNHNV, CDR2 YYDKDF (reference sequence). The CDR3 loop spans 15 amino acids. V shed 0 bases, J shed 4 bases, and the junction held 4 bases outside the gene matches. As for this clonotype: Its antigen is undetermined.

This specimen was CD8+ T cells from cultured PBMCs, taken from culture after CMV antigen stimulation. The clonotype was recovered from a human donor in good health (CMV status not recorded). Some clones in this sample may be carry-over from other donors' samples. This chain joins TRBV15 and TRBJ2-5, with TRBD1 matching 8 bases. In DNA, the CDR3 is TGTGCCACCAGCAGAGAGTGCGGACAGGGAGAGACCCAGTACTTC. The encoded protein is CATSRECGQGETQYF. Drawing the rest from reference TRBV15 and TRBJ2-5, the complete variable domain is DAMVIQNPRYQVTQFGKPVTLSCSQTLNHNVMYWYQQKSSQAPKLLFHYYDKDFNNEADTPDNFQSRRPNTSFCFLDIRSPGLGDTAMYLCATSRECGQGETQYFGPGTRLLVL.